This entry lists 25 T cell receptor beta chains sequenced from one sample in a study of T cell responses to AZD1222 COVID-19 vaccine. Assay: immunoSEQ multiplex PCR; the TCRdb copy retains only in-frame clones and omits some. There are roughly 80,000 clones in the sample; about 83% occur only once, and roughly 12% lies in the top ten. Source: peripheral blood, taken 28 days after the second AZD1222 dose. These receptor sequences come from an adult who received the AZD1222 COVID-19 vaccine.

The genes are TRBV4-3 and TRBJ2-7; 8 positions agree with TRBD1. The junction had 9 bases not matched to a gene; V was cut back by 3 bases and J by 5 bases. The V gene's germline CDR1 is LGHNA and CDR2 YSLEER. The CDR3 is made up of 15 amino acids. In nucleotides, the CDR3 is TGCGCCAGCAGCCACGAAGGGACCAGGGGGCACGAGCAGTACTTC. This codes for CASSHEGTRGHEQYF.

V and J are TRBV11-2 and TRBJ1-1; TRBD1 is a possible D gene (6 bases). This CDR3 region has 13 residues. Trimming left V 7 bases short and J 1 base short, with 10 bases between. Germline V gene sequence: CDR1 SGHAT, CDR2 FQNNGV. The CDR3 sequence is CASNRVRNTEAFF. CDR3 sequence (DNA): TGTGCCAGCAACAGGGTAAGGAACACTGAAGCTTTCTTT.

The gene calls are TRBV6-5 and TRBJ1-1, with 10 bases identical to TRBD1. The CDR3 totals 14 residues. The ends lost 5 bases at V and 4 bases at J; junction bases unmatched: 4. Germline CDR1 MNHEY, CDR2 SVGAGI. The CDR3 bases are TGTGCCAGCAGTCGGACAGGGGGGAGCACTGAAGCTTTCTTT. Encoded protein: CASSRTGGSTEAFF.

This chain joins TRBV11-2 and TRBJ1-2; 7 bases agree with TRBD1. There are 13 residues in the CDR3. V gave up 1 base and J gave up 4 bases; unmatched junction bases: 0. CDR1 SGHAT and CDR2 FQNNGV come from the germline V gene. The CDR3 loop reads CASSLGQGYGYTF. In nucleotides, the CDR3 is TGTGCCAGCAGCTTAGGACAGGGCTATGGCTACACCTTC.

The V call is TRBV7-9, the J call TRBJ2-6, with D uncertain. The germline V gene has CDR1 SEHNR and CDR2 FQNEAQ (reference sequence). The length of the CDR3 is 13 residues. Trimming shortened V by 7 bases and J by 2 bases, and 6 bases separated the two germline ends. CDR3 nucleotide sequence: TGTGCCAGCACCCCGGCTGGGGCCAACGTCCTGACTTTC. It is translated as CASTPAGANVLTF.

Only one count was recorded for this clone. The genes are TRBV12-3 or TRBV12-4 and TRBJ1-2, with D uncertain. CDR3 size: 12 residues. The V gene lost 2 bases and the J gene lost 4 bases, with 5 bases spanning the gap. The CDR3 protein is CASSLYTYGYTF. The CDR3, as DNA: TGTGCCAGCAGTTTATATACCTATGGCTACACCTTC.

A word on this clone: The same CDR3 arises from other DNA sequences in this sample as well. The chain recombines TRBV4-1 with TRBJ1-5; D remains ambiguous. The CDR3 has 14 residues. In germline, CDR1 is MGHRA, CDR2 YSYEKL. Trimming took 3 bases from V and 4 from J, leaving 10 bases between them. Here the CDR3 DNA reads TGCGCCAGCAGCCAGGTGGATAGTAATCAGCCCCAGCATTTT. Residues: CASSQVDSNQPQHF.

The chain couples TRBV18 to TRBJ1-2; perhaps TRBD1 as D (6 bases). V lost 3 bases, J lost 6 bases, and 14 bases lay in between. This CDR3 has 14 residues. Germline V gene sequence: CDR1 KGHSH, CDR2 LQKENI. CDR3: CASSPSTGYNGYTF. CDR3 nucleotides: TGTGCCAGCTCACCCTCGACAGGTTATAATGGCTACACCTTC.

The chain couples TRBV2 to TRBJ2-7; tentative D call: TRBD1 (6 bases). V gave up 6 bases and J gave up 12 bases, with 39 bases separating them. The CDR3 totals 19 residues. In germline, CDR1 is SNHLY, CDR2 FYNNEI. The CDR3 nucleotides read TGTGCCAGCAGCGAGGACAGTCGGACCTACGAAGCGGTCCGGGCGAGGAGGTACTTC. The encoded protein is CASSEDSRTYEAVRARRYF.

V is TRBV7-3 and J is TRBJ1-1; maybe TRBD1 (6 bases). Trimming shortened V by 5 bases and J by 4 bases, and 11 bases separated the two germline ends. This CDR3 spans 13 amino acids. Germline CDR1 and CDR2: SGHTA and FQGTGA. The CDR3 here is CASSRQEGTEAFF. In DNA, the CDR3 is TGTGCCAGCAGCCGACAGGAGGGCACTGAAGCTTTCTTT.

This chain connects TRBV30 to TRBJ2-1; 8 bases are a match to TRBD2. The germline V gene encodes CDR1 GTSNPN and CDR2 SVGIG (reference sequence). This CDR3 is 16 amino acids long. The ends lost 3 bases at V and 5 bases at J; junction bases unmatched: 12. The CDR3 loop reads CAWSLLLTGGDNEQFF. The CDR3 region has the DNA TGTGCCTGGAGCCTACTCCTGACGGGGGGGGACAATGAGCAGTTCTTC.

The chain couples TRBV6-5 to TRBJ2-7; D unclear. CDR1 and CDR2 from the germline V gene are MNHEY and SVGAGI. The CDR3 contains 13 residues. V shed 2 bases and J shed 4 bases, with 9 bases lying between them. The DNA for the CDR3 is TGTGCCAGCAGTTACCGCCCCAGGTACGAGCAGTACTTC. Its protein is CASSYRPRYEQYF.

The rearrangement links TRBV7-9 to TRBJ1-1, with D hard to call. The V end lost 5 bases, the J end lost 2 bases, and 12 bases lay between the germline ends. Germline V gene sequence: CDR1 SEHNR, CDR2 FQNEAQ (reference sequence). This CDR3 contains 14 residues. This CDR3 reads CASSPRRGNTEAFF. Here the CDR3 DNA reads TGTGCCAGCAGCCCTCGACGGGGTAACACTGAAGCTTTCTTT.

The J gene is TRBJ2-5, the V gene TRBV18; no clear D gene. Germline CDR1 KGHSH, CDR2 LQKENI. V was shortened by 3 bases and J by 5 bases, with 10 bases between the two germline ends. This CDR3 comprises 13 residues. CDR3 loop: CASSPNHSETQYF. As DNA, the CDR3 is TGTGCCAGCTCACCGAACCACTCGGAGACCCAGTACTTC.

The chain carries TRBV12-3 or TRBV12-4 and TRBJ1-2; the D is unclear. The CDR3 is 12 residues long. V was trimmed by 8 bases and J by 3 bases, leaving 10 bases between them. The CDR3 DNA reads as TGTGCCAGCGGTCGGTCCGACTATGGCTACACCTTC. Amino acids: CASGRSDYGYTF.

The rearrangement joins TRBV6-5 to TRBJ2-7; TRBD2 is a possible D gene (5 bases). Deletions cut 2 bases from V and 3 bases from J, with 8 bases between. Germline V gives CDR1 MNHEY, CDR2 SVGAGI. The length of the CDR3 is 13 residues. The CDR3 DNA reads as TGTGCCAGCAGTTACGCCAGCGGCTACGAGCAGTACTTC. Translated: CASSYASGYEQYF.

The gene calls are TRBV15 and TRBJ2-2, with TRBD2 as a possible D gene (6 bases). The CDR3 runs 17 residues. Germline V gene data show CDR1 as LNHNV and CDR2 as YYDKDF (reference sequence). Trimming took off 3 bases at V and 1 base at J, with 15 bases between the two ends. CDR3 sequence reads: CATSRALGRGNTGELFF. The CDR3 DNA reads as TGTGCCACCAGCAGGGCCCTGGGGCGGGGGAACACCGGGGAGCTGTTTTTT.

V and J are TRBV6-4 and TRBJ1-4; 8 bases are a match to TRBD1. Germline V gene lookup returns CDR1 MRHNA and CDR2 SNTAGT. This CDR3 contains 15 residues. Unmatched junction bases numbered 6, after V lost 4 bases and J lost 5 bases. The DNA of the CDR3 is TGTGCCAGCAGTGCCCGGGACAGGAGAAATGAAAAACTGTTTTTT. Its protein product is CASSARDRRNEKLFF.

This chain joins TRBV9 and TRBJ2-1; D remains unclear. CDR3 length equals 13 residues. With 0 bases removed from V and 5 bases from J, the gap between germline ends came to 6 bases. Per germline, CDR1 SGDLS and CDR2 YYNGEE. The CDR3 reads CASSVGRNNEQFF. The CDR3 DNA follows: TGTGCCAGCAGCGTAGGTCGGAACAATGAGCAGTTCTTC. The full variable domain, rest sourced from reference TRBV9 and TRBJ2-1, is DSGVTQTPKHLITATGQRVTLRCSPRSGDLSVYWYQQSLDQGLQFLIQYYNGEERAKGNILERFSAQQFPDLHSELNLSSLELGDSALYFCASSVGRNNEQFFGPGTRLTVL.

This chain joins TRBV19 and TRBJ1-2; 8 bases line up with TRBD1. The V gene's germline CDR1 is LNHDA and CDR2 SQIVND (reference sequence). The CDR3 is 16 residues long. The ends lost 8 bases at V and 0 bases at J; junction bases unmatched: 11. The CDR3 reads CASHPGGQGTNYGYTF. The CDR3 region has the DNA TGTGCCAGTCATCCCGGCGGACAGGGTACTAACTATGGCTACACCTTC.

The count of this clone is one. J is TRBJ1-2 and V is TRBV5-1; 12 bases fit TRBD1. Trimming at V came to 4 bases and at J to 6 bases, leaving 7 bases not matched to a gene. In germline, CDR1 is SGHRS, CDR2 YFSETQ. This CDR3 is 15 amino acids long. This chain's CDR3 is CASSTTGTGGDGYTF. The DNA for the CDR3 is TGCGCCAGCAGCACAACCGGGACAGGGGGCGATGGCTACACCTTC.

The chain combines TRBV6-2 or TRBV6-3 with TRBJ2-6, with 8 bases fitting TRBD1. The CDR3 has 17 residues. V lost 5 bases and J lost 0; bases outside the gene matches: 6. Germline lookup yields CDR1 MNHEY and CDR2 SVGEGT. The CDR3 spells CASSLGQVPSGANVLTF. The CDR3 DNA follows: TGTGCCAGCAGTCTGGGACAGGTCCCCTCTGGGGCCAACGTCCTGACTTTC.

V gene TRBV18 combines with J gene TRBJ1-5; D is undetermined. The CDR3 is made up of 14 amino acids. Germline V lookup: CDR1 KGHSH, CDR2 LQKENI. Trimming removed 1 base at V and 6 bases at J, with 10 bases between. This CDR3 is CASSPQGIGQPQHF. CDR3 DNA sequence: TGTGCCAGCTCACCACAGGGTATCGGTCAGCCCCAGCATTTT.

The rearrangement joins TRBV18 to TRBJ1-1, with D uncertain. Trimming removed 3 bases at V and 1 base at J, with 9 bases between. This CDR3 spans 14 amino acids. Germline V gene sequence: CDR1 KGHSH, CDR2 LQKENI. Here the CDR3 DNA reads TGTGCCAGCTCACCCCGAGGACGGAACACTGAAGCTTTCTTT. Residues: CASSPRGRNTEAFF.

This clone was seen more than once but under ten times. The J gene is TRBJ1-2, the V gene TRBV10-2; 11 nucleotides match TRBD1. Germline CDR1 WSHSY, CDR2 SAAADI. The CDR3 sequence is 15 residues long. The V and J ends lost 7 bases and 0 bases, in that order; junction bases with no gene match: 4. CDR3 sequence (DNA): TGCGCCAGCAAGGGACAGGGGGTACCTAACTATGGCTACACCTTC. Its protein is CASKGQGVPNYGYTF.